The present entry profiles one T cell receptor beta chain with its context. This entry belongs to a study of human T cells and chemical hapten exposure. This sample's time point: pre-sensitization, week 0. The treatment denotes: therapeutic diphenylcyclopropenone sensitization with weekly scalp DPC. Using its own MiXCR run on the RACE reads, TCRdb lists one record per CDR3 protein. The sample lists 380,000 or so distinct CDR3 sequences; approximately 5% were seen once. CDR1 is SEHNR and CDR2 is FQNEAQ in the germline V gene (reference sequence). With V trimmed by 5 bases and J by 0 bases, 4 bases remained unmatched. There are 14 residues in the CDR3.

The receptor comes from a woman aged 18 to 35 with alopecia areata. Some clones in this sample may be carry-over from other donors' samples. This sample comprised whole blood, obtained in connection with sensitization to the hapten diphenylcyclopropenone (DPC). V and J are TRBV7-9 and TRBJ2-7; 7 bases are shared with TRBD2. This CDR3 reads CASSGTTSSYEQYF. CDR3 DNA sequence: TGTGCCAGCAGCGGGACTACAAGCTCCTACGAGCAGTACTTC.